This T cell receptor beta chain was recorded in a study of OX40 agonist ivuxolimab in advanced cancers. Points from the study as a whole: Both blood CD4+ and CD8+ T cells showed clonal growth by week 6 at 0.1 to 3.0 mg/kg.

This CDR3 is built from 12 residues. The V end was cut by 7 bases, the J end by 4 bases, with 10 bases between. Germline V lookup: CDR1 SGHNT, CDR2 YYREEE (reference sequence). Regarding this clone: Its antigen is unidentified.

This table comes from immunoSEQ multiplex PCR, and its TCRdb copy is limited to in-frame clones, with some not included. The profile shows about 80,000 clones, more than 70% of them singletons. The J gene is TRBJ2-3, the V gene TRBV5-4; maybe TRBD2 (6 bases). The TCR comes from an adult with an advanced solid tumor such as melanoma, head and neck, liver or kidney cancer. Specimen: CD4+ or CD8+ T cells sorted from blood, collected in a trial of the OX40 agonist ivuxolimab. CDR3 residues: CASGGFPDTQYF. The CDR3 nucleotides are TGTGCCAGCGGGGGGTTTCCAGATACGCAGTATTTT.